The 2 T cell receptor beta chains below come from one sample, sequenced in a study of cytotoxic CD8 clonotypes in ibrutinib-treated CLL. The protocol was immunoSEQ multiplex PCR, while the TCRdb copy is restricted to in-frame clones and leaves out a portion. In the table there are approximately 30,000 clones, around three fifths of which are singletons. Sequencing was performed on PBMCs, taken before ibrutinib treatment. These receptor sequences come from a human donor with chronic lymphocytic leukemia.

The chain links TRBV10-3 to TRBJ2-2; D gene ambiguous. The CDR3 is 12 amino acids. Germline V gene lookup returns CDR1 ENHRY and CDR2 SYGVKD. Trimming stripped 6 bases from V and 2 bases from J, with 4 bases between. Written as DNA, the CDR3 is TGTGCCATCAGGGTAAACACCGGGGAGCTGTTTTTT. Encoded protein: CAIRVNTGELFF.

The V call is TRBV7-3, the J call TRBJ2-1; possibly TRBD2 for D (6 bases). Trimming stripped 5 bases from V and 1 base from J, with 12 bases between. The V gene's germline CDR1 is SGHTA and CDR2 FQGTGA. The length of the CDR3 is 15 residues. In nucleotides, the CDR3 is TGTGCCAGCAGCCCAGCGGGCCCTTCCTACAATGAGCAGTTCTTC. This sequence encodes CASSPAGPSYNEQFF.